This TCR beta chain was captured by sequencing in a study of blood T cells in healthy people across ages. The overall study: Roughly one uniquely barcoded beta molecule per two T cells was captured.

This clonotype was detected ten times or more. What it binds is unknown. Individuals who donated were healthy Caucasians from Russia aged roughly 6 to 100. The use of a sample-barcoded 5' primer and a J-beta primer mix characterized a second PCR of roughly 6 to 11 cycles. A template-switch adaptor with 12 random nucleotides tagged each cDNA molecule. TCRdb re-analysed the 5' RACE reads in MiXCR, keeping a single row per CDR3 protein. The sample lists about 1.7 million distinct CDR3 sequences, 28% occurring once. Study findings and constraints: Long-lived and aged donors differed, with more naive CD4+ cells and higher diversity in the long-lived.

Germline values: CDR1 SGHTA, CDR2 FQGNSA. This CDR3 is built from 12 residues. Trimming removed 4 bases at V and 3 bases at J, with 7 bases between. Source material: blood. The chain recombines TRBV7-2 with TRBJ2-7, with D uncertain. The origin of this receptor is a woman aged 25-40 years in good health. This chain's CDR3 is CASSWVSYEQYF. CDR3 coding DNA: TGTGCCAGCAGCTGGGTAAGCTACGAGCAGTACTTC. Complete variable domain (other parts from reference TRBV7-2 and TRBJ2-7): GAGVSQSPSNKVTEKGKDVELRCDPISGHTALYWYRQSLGQGLEFLIYFQGNSAPDKSGLPSDRFSAERTGGSVSTLTIQRTQQEDSAVYLCASSWVSYEQYFGPGTRLTVT.